This T cell receptor beta chain is from a study of OX40 agonist ivuxolimab in advanced cancers. Study summary: Patients got intravenous ivuxolimab at 0.01 to 10 mg/kg every 2 weeks.

Patients with a history of autoimmune disease or on systemic immunosuppression were excluded. The method was immunoSEQ multiplex PCR; TCRdb's version includes in-frame clones alone and lacks a portion of them. The repertoire includes roughly 51,000 clones, 88% of them detected once, and 11% sits in the top ten. Germline V gene sequence: CDR1 MGHDK, CDR2 SYGVNS. CDR3 size: 15 residues. The V gene lost 1 base and the J gene lost 0 bases, with 9 bases spanning the gap. Of note for this clone: The antigen is unknown.

The study's findings and limits: Expanded clones tended on average to be more numerous among CD8+ T cells than CD4+.

The genes are TRBV25-1 and TRBJ1-1; D unclear. Source: CD4+ or CD8+ T cells sorted from blood, taken in a trial of the OX40 agonist ivuxolimab. This clonotype was obtained from an adult with an advanced solid tumor such as melanoma, head and neck, liver or kidney cancer. DNA for the CDR3: TGTGCCAGCAGTGAATTTCTGGGGATGAACACTGAAGCTTTCTTT. This translates into CASSEFLGMNTEAFF.